Each of the 32 T cell receptor beta chains below was sequenced from the same sample in a study of T-cell reconstitution after alpha-beta-depleted transplantation in children. Unique molecular identifiers were used to barcode this TCRbeta library. TCRdb redid the calling of the PCR reads with MiXCR, one entry per CDR3 protein. The data contain 750,000 to 950,000 distinct CDR3 sequences, roughly 15% of them singletons. The sample was PBMCs, mostly from graft donor cells, taken 360 days after TCRalphabeta/CD19-depleted stem cell transplant. All receptors derive from a male patient younger than 18 who had a stem cell transplant for acute lymphoblastic leukemia, so the T cells may come from the graft donor.

The chain has TRBV9 and TRBJ2-1, with 12 nucleotides matching TRBD2. V lost 4 bases to trimming and J lost 6 bases; unmatched junction nucleotides: 5. Germline loops: CDR1 SGDLS, CDR2 YYNGEE. The CDR3 totals 15 residues. Written as DNA, the CDR3 is TGTGCCAGCAGCCGGACTAGCGGGATTCCCAATGAGCAGTTCTTC. It encodes CASSRTSGIPNEQFF.

This clonotype was found once. V is TRBV19 and J is TRBJ2-1; D is undetermined. Trimming cost V 1 base and J 2 bases, with 9 bases left between them. This CDR3 has 15 amino acids. Germline-derived CDR1 and CDR2 are LNHDA and SQIVND (reference sequence). The CDR3 loop reads CASSIGLGTYNEQFF. CDR3 nucleotides: TGTGCCAGTAGTATAGGACTGGGAACCTACAATGAGCAGTTCTTC.

The chain links TRBV15 to TRBJ1-5; 8 bases are shared with TRBD1. Germline V gene sequence: CDR1 LNHNV, CDR2 YYDKDF (reference sequence). V gave up 3 bases and J gave up 4 bases; unmatched junction bases: 2. The CDR3 is 14 amino acids. In DNA, the CDR3 is TGTGCCACCAGCAGCGACAGGGGAAATCAGCCCCAGCATTTT. Amino acid sequence: CATSSDRGNQPQHF.

The V and J genes are TRBV27 and TRBJ2-7, with unresolved D. The CDR3 loop spans 12 amino acids. The germline V gene has CDR1 MNHEY and CDR2 SMNVEV (reference sequence). V dropped 7 bases and J dropped 7 bases, with 14 bases sitting between them. CDR3 sequence (DNA): TGTGCCAGCAACAGTCCCAGACGGGAGCAGTACTTC. Amino acid sequence: CASNSPRREQYF.

This clonotype was seen repeatedly, ten times or more. The rearrangement joins TRBV12-3 or TRBV12-4 to TRBJ2-5, with D perhaps matching TRBD2 (5 bases). There are 13 residues in the CDR3. The V gene lost 3 bases and the J gene lost 2 bases, with 7 bases spanning the gap. CDR3: CASSLSGQETQYF. The CDR3, as DNA: TGTGCCAGCAGTTTGTCGGGGCAAGAGACCCAGTACTTC.

This clonotype was detected only a few times. The V and J genes are TRBV4-1 and TRBJ2-7; 7 nucleotides match TRBD1. Per germline, CDR1 MGHRA and CDR2 YSYEKL. Trimming removed 4 bases from V and 9 bases from J; junction bases left unmatched: 6. There are 12 residues in the CDR3. CDR3 loop: CASSLRQGRQYF. The CDR3 bases are TGCGCCAGCAGCCTAAGACAGGGTAGGCAGTACTTC.

This clonotype was counted many times. V gene TRBV7-9 combines with J gene TRBJ1-1; the match to TRBD1 covers 8 bases. CDR3 length: 15 residues. Trimming took 4 bases from V and 6 from J; bases not matched to a gene: 10. Germline V gene sequence: CDR1 SEHNR, CDR2 FQNEAQ (reference sequence). CDR3 sequence (DNA): TGTGCCAGCAGCTCCTACGACAGGGGAGTTGCTGAAGCTTTCTTT. It specifies CASSSYDRGVAEAFF. Full variable domain (remainder filled in from reference TRBV7-9 and TRBJ1-1): DTGVSQNPRHKITKRGQNVTFRCDPISEHNRLYWYRQTLGQGPEFLTYFQNEAQLEKSRLLSDRFSAERPKGSFSTLEIQRTEQGDSAMYLCASSSYDRGVAEAFFGQGTRLTVV.

This chain connects TRBV12-3 or TRBV12-4 to TRBJ2-1, with a possible D match to TRBD2 (7 bases). This CDR3 is 15 amino acids long. Trimming removed 5 bases at V and 9 bases at J, with 20 bases between. The DNA of the CDR3 is TGTGCCAGCAGTCCCCGCCAACGGGGGGCCGGTGAGCAGTTCTTC. It yields the protein CASSPRQRGAGEQFF.

In this sample, this clonotype turned up a few times. CDR3 amino acids: CASNRTPRDRKANTGELFF. CDR3 coding DNA: TGTGCCAGCAACCGAACCCCCCGGGACAGAAAAGCGAACACCGGGGAGCTGTTTTTT. The chain links TRBV11-1 to TRBJ2-2; 7 bases map to TRBD1. J gave up 0 bases and V 7 bases, and 17 bases lay outside the gene matches. Germline CDR1 reads SGHAT; CDR2 reads FQDESV (reference sequence). The CDR3 is 19 residues long.

This clonotype came up once. The CDR3 does not end in the conserved phenylalanine or tryptophan, so this is likely a read error. V usage is TRBV5-1 and J usage is TRBJ1-2; 8 nucleotides align to TRBD1. CDR3 length equals 15 residues. J was trimmed by 4 bases and V by 0 bases; bases with no gene match: 5. Germline V gene sequence: CDR1 SGHRS, CDR2 YFSETQ. CDR3 sequence (DNA): TGCGCCAGCAGCTTGGACAGACAGGGGAGCTATGGCTACACCTGC. This codes for CASSLDRQGSYGYTC.

This chain links TRBV3-1 with TRBJ2-7, with D possibly being TRBD1 or TRBD2 (6 bases each). The length of the CDR3 is 16 residues. The V and J ends lost 1 base and 2 bases respectively, with 15 bases between them. The V gene's germline CDR1 is LGHDT and CDR2 YNNKEL (reference sequence). The CDR3 DNA sequence: TGTGCCAGCAGCCAAGGAAGACGGAGGGGGGCCTACGAGCAGTACTTC. Its protein product is CASSQGRRRGAYEQYF.

CDR3 sequence reads: CSARGGSEAFF. In DNA, the CDR3 is TGCAGTGCTAGAGGGGGCTCTGAAGCTTTCTTT. This rearrangement joins TRBV20-1 to TRBJ1-1, with a possible D match to TRBD1 (5 bases). The V gene's germline CDR1 is DFQATT and CDR2 SNEGSKA (reference sequence). With 1 base removed from V and 6 bases from J, the gap between germline ends came to 6 bases. The CDR3 sequence is 11 residues long.

This clonotype was seen a handful of times. V is TRBV7-9 and J is TRBJ2-7, with a weak D call TRBD2 (6 bases). Trimming cost V 4 bases and J 4 bases, with 14 bases left between them. Germline CDR1 SEHNR, CDR2 FQNEAQ (reference sequence). The CDR3 consists of 14 residues. The chain's CDR3 is CASSSPGLRYEQYF. CDR3 nucleotide sequence: TGTGCCAGCAGCTCTCCGGGACTGCGATACGAGCAGTACTTC.

The table lists this clonotype with a few counts. V and J are TRBV6-2 or TRBV6-3 and TRBJ2-7, with unresolved D. The CDR3 loop spans 13 amino acids. Per the germline V gene, CDR1 is MNHEY and CDR2 is SVGEGT. Trimming stripped 8 bases from V and 3 bases from J, with 14 bases between. This chain's CDR3 is CASSSWRSYEQYF. Here the CDR3 DNA reads TGTGCCAGCTCGTCGTGGCGAAGCTACGAGCAGTACTTC.

This CDR3 is CASSSLPRTGKWSTEAFF. The DNA for the CDR3 is TGTGCCAGCAGCTCCTTACCGAGAACAGGGAAGTGGAGCACTGAAGCTTTCTTT. V is TRBV7-6 and J is TRBJ1-1; a weak D match, TRBD1 (6 bases). The CDR3 extends over 18 amino acids. From germline, CDR1 is SGHVS and CDR2 FNYEAQ. Trimming removed 4 bases from V and 4 bases from J, with 25 bases in between.

The V call is TRBV20-1, the J call TRBJ2-7; D is undetermined. This CDR3 region has 12 residues. V was trimmed by 6 bases and J by 1 base, leaving 10 bases between them. The germline CDR1 and CDR2 sequences are DFQATT and SNEGSKA (reference sequence). This CDR3 is CSARESSYEQYF. The DNA for the CDR3 is TGCAGTGCCCGTGAGAGTTCCTACGAGCAGTACTTC.

This clonotype appeared a few times. The chain carries TRBV29-1 and TRBJ2-1; 9 bases map to TRBD2. The junction had 8 bases not matched to a gene; V was cut back by 7 bases and J by 7 bases. Germline lookup yields CDR1 SQVTM and CDR2 ANQGSEA. CDR3 length equals 13 residues. This CDR3 is CSAEGLAVNEQFF. In DNA, the CDR3 is TGCAGCGCTGAGGGACTAGCTGTAAATGAGCAGTTCTTC.

This clonotype was detected many times. The genes are TRBV5-1 and TRBJ1-1, with 7 nucleotides matching TRBD1. This CDR3 is built from 14 residues. Germline V gene data show CDR1 as SGHRS and CDR2 as YFSETQ. Trimming removed 4 bases from V and 1 base from J; junction bases left unmatched: 4. CDR3 nucleotides: TGCGCCAGCAGCCATCGGACAGGGAACACTGAAGCTTTCTTT. Translating gives CASSHRTGNTEAFF.

The sample holds a few counts of this clonotype. This rearrangement joins TRBV27 to TRBJ2-1; either TRBD1 or TRBD2 may fit D (5 bases each). CDR1 is MNHEY, CDR2 SMNVEV, per germline (reference sequence). The CDR3 spans 17 residues. V lost 5 bases to trimming and J lost 6 bases, with 23 bases between them. CDR3 in DNA: TGTGCCAGCAGTCCCCTCACCCCATCAGGGACCAGCAATGAGCAGTTCTTC. Translating it yields CASSPLTPSGTSNEQFF.

This clonotype turned up a few times. The CDR3 DNA follows: TGTGCCAGCAGCGTTTCATCCCGACTAGCGGGAGACGAGCAGTACTTC. It yields the protein CASSVSSRLAGDEQYF. The gene calls are TRBV9 and TRBJ2-7; 12 nucleotides align to TRBD2. V lost 2 bases and J lost 5; bases outside the gene matches: 8. The length of the CDR3 is 16 residues. Germline V CDR1 and CDR2: SGDLS, YYNGEE.

This chain connects TRBV20-1 to TRBJ2-7; 10 nucleotides align to TRBD2. CDR1 DFQATT and CDR2 SNEGSKA come from the germline V gene (reference sequence). The V and J ends lost 4 bases and 0 bases, in that order; junction bases with no gene match: 9. The length of the CDR3 is 16 residues. The CDR3 loop is CSATTSGSTSSYEQYF. CDR3 nucleotide sequence: TGCAGTGCTACGACTAGCGGGTCAACTAGCTCCTACGAGCAGTACTTC.

This clonotype was observed a single time. This chain links TRBV18 with TRBJ2-7, with 8 bases identical to TRBD1. This CDR3 region has 14 residues. Trimming took 2 bases from V and 4 from J; bases not matched to a gene: 4. CDR1 KGHSH and CDR2 LQKENI come from the germline V gene. The CDR3 loop is CASSPNRGVYEQYF. CDR3 DNA sequence: TGTGCCAGCTCACCAAACAGGGGGGTTTACGAGCAGTACTTC.

This clonotype has ten or more counts. The chain joins TRBV12-3 or TRBV12-4 to TRBJ2-7; 8 bases map to TRBD1. The V segment lost 6 bases and the J segment 2 bases; nucleotides outside the gene matches: 9. The CDR3 contains 15 residues. The CDR3 coding sequence is TGTGCCAGCAGCCCCGGACAGGGAAGCACCTACGAGCAGTACTTC. This encodes CASSPGQGSTYEQYF.

In its sample, this clonotype was seen a few times. This chain joins TRBV5-1 and TRBJ2-1; possible D gene TRBD2, 5 bases. This CDR3 is built from 15 residues. V was cut by 0 bases and J by 8 bases, with 15 bases left in between. Germline V lookup: CDR1 SGHRS, CDR2 YFSETQ. This CDR3 is CASSLVVASPHEQFF. CDR3 coding DNA: TGCGCCAGCAGCTTGGTAGTTGCTAGCCCCCATGAGCAGTTCTTC.

This clonotype was counted only a few times. This chain connects TRBV7-9 to TRBJ1-1; no clear D. V was shortened by 5 bases and J by 6 bases, with 16 bases between the two germline ends. Germline V gene data show CDR1 as SEHNR and CDR2 as FQNEAQ (reference sequence). CDR3 size: 14 residues. The CDR3 region has the DNA TGTGCCAGCAGCGGTTTGGGATGGCCCGCTGAAGCTTTCTTT. Encoded protein: CASSGLGWPAEAFF.

The genes are TRBV4-1 and TRBJ2-7, with TRBD2 matching over 10 bases. This CDR3 comprises 16 residues. Trimming at V came to 0 bases and at J to 3 bases, leaving 5 bases not matched to a gene. Germline V gene data show CDR1 as MGHRA and CDR2 as YSYEKL. CDR3: CASSQESSGSGYEQYF. CDR3 DNA sequence: TGCGCCAGCAGCCAAGAATCTAGCGGGAGTGGCTACGAGCAGTACTTC.

There are a few counts of this clonotype. The chain links TRBV28 to TRBJ2-2; D unresolved. The CDR3 length is 18 residues. The germline CDR1 and CDR2 sequences are MDHEN and SYDVKM. Trimming left V 3 bases short and J 4 bases short, with 21 bases between. The CDR3 sequence is CASSFAGLQIRSTGELFF. The CDR3 DNA follows: TGTGCCAGCAGTTTCGCCGGTCTACAGATTCGTAGCACCGGGGAGCTGTTTTTT.

This clonotype has just a few counts. The J gene is TRBJ2-1, the V gene TRBV5-1; 8 bases are shared with TRBD2. The CDR3 totals 15 residues. Per germline, CDR1 SGHRS and CDR2 YFSETQ. V dropped 2 bases and J dropped 8; count of bases not matched to a gene: 9. This CDR3 reads CASSFGTSSRDEQFF. CDR3 nucleotides: TGCGCCAGCAGCTTCGGGACTAGTTCGAGGGATGAGCAGTTCTTC.

This chain uses TRBV11-3 with TRBJ2-7; TRBD2 might be the D (5 bases). This CDR3 comprises 15 residues. Germline-derived CDR1 and CDR2 are SGHNT and YENEEA. Trimming shortened V by 5 bases and J by 2 bases, and 16 bases separated the two germline ends. In nucleotides, the CDR3 is TGTGCCAGCAGCCAGTCGAGGGTCGAGGCCTACGAGCAGTACTTC. Amino acids: CASSQSRVEAYEQYF.

This clonotype was seen more than once but under ten times. The rearrangement uses TRBV10-3 and TRBJ2-7; TRBD2 matches at 9 bases. Germline V gene data show CDR1 as ENHRY and CDR2 as SYGVKD. V gave up 3 bases and J gave up 1 base; unmatched junction bases: 10. The CDR3 totals 17 residues. The chain's CDR3 is CAISESRHLAGSYEQYF. CDR3 DNA sequence: TGTGCCATCAGTGAATCCCGACACCTAGCGGGATCCTACGAGCAGTACTTC.

This clonotype was detected only a few times. V gene TRBV4-1 combines with J gene TRBJ1-2, with TRBD1 matching 7 bases. Germline V gives CDR1 MGHRA, CDR2 YSYEKL. Trimming took 1 base from V and 5 from J; bases not matched to a gene: 13. CDR3 length: 17 residues. The CDR3 bases are TGCGCCAGCAGCCAAGTGGATGAGAGGACAGGAAAATATGGCTACACCTTC. It translates to CASSQVDERTGKYGYTF.

Notes on this clonotype: Compared with germline, one end of the junction differs, possibly owing to a read error. The chain recombines TRBV20-1 with TRBJ2-7, with 8 bases matching TRBD2. There are 15 residues in the CDR3. Looked up from germline, CDR1 is DFQATT and CDR2 is SNEGSKA (reference sequence). In DNA, the CDR3 is TGCAGTGCTCCTCCCACCGGGAGGGCCCAATACGAGCAGCACTTC. It is translated as CSAPPTGRAQYEQHF.